Listed below are T cell receptor beta chains from one sample, sequenced in a study of blood T cell repertoires in COVID-19. The repertoire was sequenced with immunoSEQ multiplex PCR; TCRdb's copy has only in-frame clones and lacks some. The data show around 300,000 clones, roughly 85% seen once. Material for sequencing was peripheral blood. The source of these receptors is a human donor in a cohort sampled during active COVID-19. CDR3s leave out the opening cysteine and the closing phenylalanine or tryptophan. The order of the fields is CDR3 protein, V gene, J gene.

CDR3aa: ASSHPGGRTEAF; v_gene: TRBV27; j_gene: TRBJ1-1
CDR3aa: ASSEAGGRGNSPLH; v_gene: TRBV6-1; j_gene: TRBJ1-6
CDR3aa: AAIIPGQGLSTEAF; v_gene: TRBV10-1; j_gene: TRBJ1-1
CDR3aa: ASRLGEGGAF; v_gene: TRBV10-2; j_gene: TRBJ1-1
CDR3aa: ASSLRGLYNEQF; v_gene: TRBV7-9; j_gene: TRBJ2-1
CDR3aa: ASSSQRGLWQPQH; v_gene: TRBV19; j_gene: TRBJ1-5
CDR3aa: AISESAGDEKLF; v_gene: TRBV10-3; j_gene: TRBJ1-4
CDR3aa: ASTKAGGYGYT; v_gene: TRBV6-5; j_gene: TRBJ1-2
CDR3aa: ASSYTLRDYTDTQY; v_gene: TRBV6-5; j_gene: TRBJ2-3
CDR3aa: ASSYSGGDHYNEQF; v_gene: TRBV6-5; j_gene: TRBJ2-1